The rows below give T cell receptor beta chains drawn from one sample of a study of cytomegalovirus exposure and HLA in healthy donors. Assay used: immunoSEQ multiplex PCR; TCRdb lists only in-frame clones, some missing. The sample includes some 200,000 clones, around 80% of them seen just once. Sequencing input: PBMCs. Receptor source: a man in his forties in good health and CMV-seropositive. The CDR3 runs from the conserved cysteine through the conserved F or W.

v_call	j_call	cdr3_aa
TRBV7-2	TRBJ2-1	CASSFRGGPYNEQFF
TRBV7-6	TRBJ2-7	CASSVTGADYEQYF
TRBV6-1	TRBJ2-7	CASSLGQEYEQYF
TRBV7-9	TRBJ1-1	CASSLALAGPNTEAFF
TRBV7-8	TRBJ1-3	CASSLGDMIIGNTIYF
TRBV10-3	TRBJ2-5	CAISEWERTKETQYF
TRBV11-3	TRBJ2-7	CASSLGLDPREDEQYF
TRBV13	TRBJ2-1	CASSRASGGWNNEQFF
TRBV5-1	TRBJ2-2	CASSHNGGAGELFF
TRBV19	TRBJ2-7	CASSMKDRGLRGEQYF
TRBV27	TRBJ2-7	CASRTGGPLYEQYF
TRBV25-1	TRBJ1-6	CASRRGTDSPLHF
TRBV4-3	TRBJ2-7	CASSQDYVGAGDPYEQYF
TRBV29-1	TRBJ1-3	CSVGHLNGNTIYF
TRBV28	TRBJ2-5	CASRGQYQETQYF
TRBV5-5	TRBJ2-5	CASSFGGKQETQYF
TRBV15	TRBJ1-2	CATSRDGIAVSYGYTF
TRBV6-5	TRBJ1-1	CASSYGQGASEAFF
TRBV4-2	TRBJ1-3	CASSQGAVAGNTIYF
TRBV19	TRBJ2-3	CAGSIGPSGGTNTQYF
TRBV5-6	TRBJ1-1	CASSLGVGREAFF
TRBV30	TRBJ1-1	CAWSVQGNTEAFF
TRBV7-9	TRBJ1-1	CASSLGGAGEAFF
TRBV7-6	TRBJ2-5	CASSSSGGPQETQYF
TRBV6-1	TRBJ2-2	CASSEGPPGGGELFF
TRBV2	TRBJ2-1	CASEPGQGADEQFF
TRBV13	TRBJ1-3	CASSLGGRATGNTIYF
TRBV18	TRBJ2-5	CASSPTRPAETQYF
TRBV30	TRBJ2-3	CAWSGVWADTQYF
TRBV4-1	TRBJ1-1	CASSPTGGTEAFF
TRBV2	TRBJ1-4	CASTWTGGMNEKLFF
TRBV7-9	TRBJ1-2	CSSSSTVEGYTF
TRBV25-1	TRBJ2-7	CASRLTTGGQYF
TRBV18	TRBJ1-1	CASSPLGTGGNTEAFF
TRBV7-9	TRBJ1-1	CASSLEGGRDAFF
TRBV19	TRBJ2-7	CASSYRGGYEQYF
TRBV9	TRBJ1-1	CASSAARQANTEAFF
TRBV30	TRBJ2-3	CACYSSTDTQYF
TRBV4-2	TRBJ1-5	CASGQAPGNSNQPQHF
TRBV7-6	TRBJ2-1	CASSLEGRGALNEQFF
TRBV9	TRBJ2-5	CASSGGLRDSQETQYF
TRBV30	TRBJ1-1	CAWSVWQGGAEAFF
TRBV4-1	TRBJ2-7	CASSQSRGAYEQYF
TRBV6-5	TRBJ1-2	CASSSTGVYGYTF
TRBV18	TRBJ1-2	CASSPSGQFIQGYTF
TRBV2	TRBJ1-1	CASSPNQGAGEAFF
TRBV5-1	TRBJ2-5	CASSPIAGQETQYF
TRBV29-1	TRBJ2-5	CSVEWAPSESGTQYF
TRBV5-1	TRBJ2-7	CASSLASTGFNEQYF
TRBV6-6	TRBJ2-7	CASSSGTGVSYEQYF